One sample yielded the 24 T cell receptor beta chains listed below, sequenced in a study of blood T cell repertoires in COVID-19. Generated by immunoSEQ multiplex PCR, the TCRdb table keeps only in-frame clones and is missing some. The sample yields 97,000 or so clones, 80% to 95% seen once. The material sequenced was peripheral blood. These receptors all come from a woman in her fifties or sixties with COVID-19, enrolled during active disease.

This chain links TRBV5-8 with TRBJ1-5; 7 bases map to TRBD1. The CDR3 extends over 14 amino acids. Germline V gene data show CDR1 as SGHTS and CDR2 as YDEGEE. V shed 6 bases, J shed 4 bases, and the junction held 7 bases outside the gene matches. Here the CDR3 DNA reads TGTGCCAGCACCGAGGACAGGTGGAATCAGCCCCAGCATTTT. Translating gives CASTEDRWNQPQHF.

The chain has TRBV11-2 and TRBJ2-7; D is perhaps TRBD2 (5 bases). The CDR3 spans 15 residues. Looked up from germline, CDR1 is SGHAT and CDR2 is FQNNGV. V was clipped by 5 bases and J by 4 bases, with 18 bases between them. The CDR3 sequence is CASSPAPGPGYEQYV. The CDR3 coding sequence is TGTGCCAGCAGCCCGGCCCCTGGACCGGGGTACGAGCAGTACGTC.

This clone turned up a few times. The chain's CDR3 is CASSIYIRDRAGSTEAFF. The CDR3 nucleotides read TGTGCCAGTAGTATTTATATTCGGGACAGGGCGGGGAGCACTGAAGCTTTCTTT. This chain uses TRBV19 with TRBJ1-1; 9 bases map to TRBD1. CDR1 is LNHDA and CDR2 is SQIVND in the germline V gene (reference sequence). This CDR3 is built from 18 residues. V shed 3 bases, J shed 4 bases, and the junction held 15 bases outside the gene matches.

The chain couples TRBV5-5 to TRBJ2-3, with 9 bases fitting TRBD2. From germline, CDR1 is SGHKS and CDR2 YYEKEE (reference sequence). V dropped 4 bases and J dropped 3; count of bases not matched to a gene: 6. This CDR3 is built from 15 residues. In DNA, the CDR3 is TGTGCCAGCAGCAATAGCGGGGGTGAAACAGATACGCAGTATTTT. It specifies CASSNSGGETDTQYF.

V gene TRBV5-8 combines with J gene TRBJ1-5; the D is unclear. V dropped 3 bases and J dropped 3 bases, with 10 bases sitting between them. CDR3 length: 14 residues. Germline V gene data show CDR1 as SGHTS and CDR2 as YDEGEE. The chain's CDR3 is CASSYRGVNQPQHF. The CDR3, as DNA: TGTGCCAGCAGCTACCGGGGAGTCAATCAGCCCCAGCATTTT.

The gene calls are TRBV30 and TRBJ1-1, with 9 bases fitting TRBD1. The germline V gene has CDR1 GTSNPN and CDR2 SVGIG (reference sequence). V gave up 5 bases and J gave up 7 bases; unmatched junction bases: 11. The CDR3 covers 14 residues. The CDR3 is CAWGQSGTGREAFF. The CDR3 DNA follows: TGTGCCTGGGGCCAATCCGGGACAGGGCGTGAAGCTTTCTTT.

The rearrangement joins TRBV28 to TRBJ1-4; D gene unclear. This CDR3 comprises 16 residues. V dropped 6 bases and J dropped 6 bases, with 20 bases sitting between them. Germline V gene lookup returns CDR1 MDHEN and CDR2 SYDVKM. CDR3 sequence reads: CASSKRGDLTHEKLFF. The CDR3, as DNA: TGTGCCAGCAGCAAACGGGGAGACCTTACTCATGAAAAACTGTTTTTT.

The CDR3 sequence is CASSISNEQFF. CDR3 DNA: TGTGCCAGTAGTATATCAAATGAGCAGTTCTTC. The gene calls are TRBV19 and TRBJ2-1; D unclear. Looked up from germline, CDR1 is LNHDA and CDR2 is SQIVND (reference sequence). Trimming left V 2 bases short and J 7 bases short, with 3 bases between. This CDR3 has 11 residues. Full variable domain (outside the CDR3, taken from reference TRBV19 and TRBJ2-1): DGGITQSPKYLFRKEGQNVTLSCEQNLNHDAMYWYRQDPGQGLRLIYYSQIVNDFQKGDIAEGYSVSREKKESFPLTVTSAQKNPTAFYLCASSISNEQFFGPGTRLTVL.

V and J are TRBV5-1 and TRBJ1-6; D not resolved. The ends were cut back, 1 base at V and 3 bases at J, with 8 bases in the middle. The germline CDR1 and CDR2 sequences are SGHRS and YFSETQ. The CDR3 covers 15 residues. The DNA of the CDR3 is TGCGCCAGCAGCTTGACGGGTGGCTATAATTCACCCCTCCACTTT. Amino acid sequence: CASSLTGGYNSPLHF.

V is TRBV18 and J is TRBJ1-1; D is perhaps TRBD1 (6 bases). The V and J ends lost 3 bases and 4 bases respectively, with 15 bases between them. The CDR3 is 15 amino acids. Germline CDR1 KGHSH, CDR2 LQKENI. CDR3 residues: CASSPSQGFGTEAFF. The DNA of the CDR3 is TGTGCCAGCTCACCGTCACAGGGCTTTGGCACTGAAGCTTTCTTT.

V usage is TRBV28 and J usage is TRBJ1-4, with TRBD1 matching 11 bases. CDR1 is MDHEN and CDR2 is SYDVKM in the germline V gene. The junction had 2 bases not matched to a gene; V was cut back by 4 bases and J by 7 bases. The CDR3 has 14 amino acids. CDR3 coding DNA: TGTGCCAGCAGTTCCGGGACAGGGGGTGAAAAACTGTTTTTT. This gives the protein CASSSGTGGEKLFF.

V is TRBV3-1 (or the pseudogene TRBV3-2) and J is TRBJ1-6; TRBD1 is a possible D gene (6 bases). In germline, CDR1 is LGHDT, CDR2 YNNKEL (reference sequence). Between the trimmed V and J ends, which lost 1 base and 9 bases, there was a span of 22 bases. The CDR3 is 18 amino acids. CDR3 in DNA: TGTGCCAGCAGCCAAGTAGCGACAGGCGGACTTCCTTCTTCACCCCTCCACTTT. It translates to CASSQVATGGLPSSPLHF.

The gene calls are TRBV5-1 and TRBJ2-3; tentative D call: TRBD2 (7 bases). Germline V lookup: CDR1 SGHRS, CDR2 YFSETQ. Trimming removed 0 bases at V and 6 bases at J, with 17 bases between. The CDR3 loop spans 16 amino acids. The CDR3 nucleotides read TGCGCCAGCAGCTTGGTGGGGGGGCTGGGGCTCGATACGCAGTATTTT. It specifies CASSLVGGLGLDTQYF.

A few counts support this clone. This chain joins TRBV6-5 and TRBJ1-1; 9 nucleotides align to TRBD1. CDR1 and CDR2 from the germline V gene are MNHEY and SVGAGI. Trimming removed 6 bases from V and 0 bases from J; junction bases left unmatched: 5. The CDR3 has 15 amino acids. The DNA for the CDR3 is TGTGCCAGCAGCGGATGGGACAGGGTGAACACTGAAGCTTTCTTT. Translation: CASSGWDRVNTEAFF.

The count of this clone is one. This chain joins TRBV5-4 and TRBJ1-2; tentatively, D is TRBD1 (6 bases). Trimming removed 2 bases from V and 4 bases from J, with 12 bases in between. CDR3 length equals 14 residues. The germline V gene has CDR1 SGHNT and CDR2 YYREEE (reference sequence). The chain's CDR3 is CASSFTGKGYGYTF. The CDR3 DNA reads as TGTGCCAGCAGCTTTACAGGGAAGGGCTATGGCTACACCTTC.

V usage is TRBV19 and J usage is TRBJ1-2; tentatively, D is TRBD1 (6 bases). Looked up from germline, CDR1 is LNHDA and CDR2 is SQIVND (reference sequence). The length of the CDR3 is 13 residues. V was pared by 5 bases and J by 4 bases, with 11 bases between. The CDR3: CASSWQGPYGYTF. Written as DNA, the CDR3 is TGTGCCAGTAGTTGGCAGGGGCCCTATGGCTACACCTTC.

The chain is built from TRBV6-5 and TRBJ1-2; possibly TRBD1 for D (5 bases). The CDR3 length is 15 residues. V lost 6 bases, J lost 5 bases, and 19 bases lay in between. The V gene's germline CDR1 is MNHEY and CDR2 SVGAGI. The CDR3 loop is CASSPEGATSYGYTF. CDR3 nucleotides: TGTGCCAGCAGCCCGGAAGGGGCGACATCGTATGGCTACACCTTC.

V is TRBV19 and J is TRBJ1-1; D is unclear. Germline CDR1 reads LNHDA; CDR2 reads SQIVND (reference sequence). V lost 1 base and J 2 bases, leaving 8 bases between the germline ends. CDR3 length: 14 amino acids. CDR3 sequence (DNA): TGTGCCAGTAGTATAGGCGGTTCCAACACTGAAGCTTTCTTT. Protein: CASSIGGSNTEAFF. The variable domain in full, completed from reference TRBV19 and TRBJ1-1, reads DGGITQSPKYLFRKEGQNVTLSCEQNLNHDAMYWYRQDPGQGLRLIYYSQIVNDFQKGDIAEGYSVSREKKESFPLTVTSAQKNPTAFYLCASSIGGSNTEAFFGQGTRLTVV.

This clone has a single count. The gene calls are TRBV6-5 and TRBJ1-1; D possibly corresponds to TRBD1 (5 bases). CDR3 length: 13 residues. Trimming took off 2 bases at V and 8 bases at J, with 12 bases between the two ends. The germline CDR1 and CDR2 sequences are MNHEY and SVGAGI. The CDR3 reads CASSYGQGIEAFF. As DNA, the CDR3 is TGTGCCAGCAGTTACGGGCAGGGTATCGAAGCTTTCTTT.

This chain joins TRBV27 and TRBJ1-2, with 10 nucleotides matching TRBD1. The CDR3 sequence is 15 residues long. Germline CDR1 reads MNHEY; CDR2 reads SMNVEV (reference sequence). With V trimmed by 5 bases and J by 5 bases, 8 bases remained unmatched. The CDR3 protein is CASSPRQGALYGYTF. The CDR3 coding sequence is TGTGCCAGCAGTCCCCGACAGGGGGCGCTTTATGGCTACACCTTC.

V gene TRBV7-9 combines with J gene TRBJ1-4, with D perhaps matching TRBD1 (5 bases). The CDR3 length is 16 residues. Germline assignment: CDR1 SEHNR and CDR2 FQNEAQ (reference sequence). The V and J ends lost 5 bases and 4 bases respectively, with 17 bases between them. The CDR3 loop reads CASSPAWRGDNEKLFF. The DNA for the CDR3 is TGTGCCAGCAGCCCAGCCTGGCGGGGGGATAATGAAAAACTGTTTTTT.

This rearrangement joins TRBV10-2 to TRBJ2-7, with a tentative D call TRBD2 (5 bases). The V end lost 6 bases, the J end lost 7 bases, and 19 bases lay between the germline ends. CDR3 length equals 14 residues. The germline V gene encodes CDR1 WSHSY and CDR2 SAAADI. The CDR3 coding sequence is TGCGCCAGCAGCCAAGTGAGGGTCTCTGGGGAGCAGTACTTC. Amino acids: CASSQVRVSGEQYF.

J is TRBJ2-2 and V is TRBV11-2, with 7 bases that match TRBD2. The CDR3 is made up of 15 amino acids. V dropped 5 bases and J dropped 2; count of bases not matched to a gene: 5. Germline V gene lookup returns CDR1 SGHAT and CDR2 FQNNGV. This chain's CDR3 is CASSRPGLNTGELFF. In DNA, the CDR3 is TGTGCCAGCAGCCGGCCGGGACTAAACACCGGGGAGCTGTTTTTT.

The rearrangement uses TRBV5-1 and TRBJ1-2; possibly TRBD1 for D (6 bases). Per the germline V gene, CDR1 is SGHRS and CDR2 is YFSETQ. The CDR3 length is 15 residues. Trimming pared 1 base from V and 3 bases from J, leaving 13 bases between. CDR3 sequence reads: CASSLKGGLDYGYTF. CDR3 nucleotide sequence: TGCGCCAGCAGCTTGAAGGGGGGGCTCGACTATGGCTACACCTTC.